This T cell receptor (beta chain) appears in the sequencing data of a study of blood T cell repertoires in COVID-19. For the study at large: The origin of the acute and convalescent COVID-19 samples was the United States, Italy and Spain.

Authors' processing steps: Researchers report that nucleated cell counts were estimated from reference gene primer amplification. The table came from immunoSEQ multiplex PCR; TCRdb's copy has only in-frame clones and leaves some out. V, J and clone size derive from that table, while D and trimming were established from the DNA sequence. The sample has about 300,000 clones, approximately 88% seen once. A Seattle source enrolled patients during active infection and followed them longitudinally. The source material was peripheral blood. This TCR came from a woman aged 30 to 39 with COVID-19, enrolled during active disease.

CDR3: CASTPRSNTEAFF. The CDR3 DNA reads as TGTGCCAGTACACCTCGGTCGAACACTGAAGCTTTCTTT. The V call is TRBV19, the J call TRBJ1-1; D call uncertain. Germline V gives CDR1 LNHDA, CDR2 SQIVND (reference sequence). V was cut by 7 bases and J by 1 base, with 10 bases left in between. The CDR3 is 13 residues long. The complete variable domain, with remaining parts taken from reference TRBV19 and TRBJ1-1, reads DGGITQSPKYLFRKEGQNVTLSCEQNLNHDAMYWYRQDPGQGLRLIYYSQIVNDFQKGDIAEGYSVSREKKESFPLTVTSAQKNPTAFYLCASTPRSNTEAFFGQGTRLTVV.